Below are 25 T cell receptor beta chains sequenced from a single sample in a study of cytomegalovirus exposure and HLA in healthy donors. Amplification used 60 Vbeta primers and 13 Jbeta primers. Profiling relied on immunoSEQ multiplex PCR, and the TCRdb table lists in-frame clones only, not all of them. Among 110,000 to 150,000 clones, around three quarters were seen once, and the ten largest hold almost 7%. Sequences were obtained from PBMCs. The source of these receptors is a man in his forties in good health and CMV-seropositive.

The J gene is TRBJ2-3, the V gene TRBV6-5, with D maybe TRBD1 (6 bases). CDR3 length: 13 residues. In germline, CDR1 is MNHEY, CDR2 SVGAGI. V was pared by 6 bases and J by 12 bases, with 19 bases between. The CDR3 sequence is CASRFSYRAPQYF. The CDR3 DNA follows: TGTGCCAGCAGATTTTCTTACAGGGCCCCTCAGTATTTT.

The rearrangement uses TRBV4-1 and TRBJ1-1; 7 nucleotides agree with TRBD1. Germline CDR1 is MGHRA and CDR2 is YSYEKL. After removal of 6 bases from V and 0 bases from J, the junction contained 4 bases not matched to a gene. CDR3 length equals 14 residues. In DNA, the CDR3 is TGCGCCAGCAGTCTCGGACAGGTGAACACTGAAGCTTTCTTT. This gives the protein CASSLGQVNTEAFF.

The chain is built from TRBV5-4 and TRBJ1-2; a weak D match, TRBD1 (6 bases). V lost 2 bases, J lost 4 bases, and 12 bases lay in between. Germline values: CDR1 SGHNT, CDR2 YYREEE (reference sequence). There are 14 residues in the CDR3. Here the CDR3 DNA reads TGTGCCAGCAGCTTTGCCGGGACACCCTATGGCTACACCTTC. Its protein product is CASSFAGTPYGYTF.

This chain links TRBV19 with TRBJ1-6; the match to TRBD1 covers 9 bases. Germline lookup yields CDR1 LNHDA and CDR2 SQIVND (reference sequence). The V segment lost 4 bases and the J segment 10 bases; nucleotides outside the gene matches: 5. This CDR3 has 14 amino acids. CDR3 sequence: CASSTTGGWSPLHF. The CDR3 DNA sequence: TGTGCCAGTAGTACTACAGGGGGCTGGTCACCCCTCCACTTT.

The CDR3 sequence: CASREGGARNQPQHF. CDR3 DNA sequence: TGTGCCAGCAGAGAGGGGGGGGCGCGCAATCAGCCCCAGCATTTT. This rearrangement joins TRBV6-5 to TRBJ1-5, with D possibly matching TRBD1 (6 bases). The germline V gene encodes CDR1 MNHEY and CDR2 SVGAGI. The CDR3 has 15 amino acids. Between the trimmed V and J ends, which lost 6 bases and 2 bases, there was a span of 14 bases.

This clone has only one observation. The chain combines TRBV28 with TRBJ1-3; D uncertain. The germline CDR1 and CDR2 sequences are MDHEN and SYDVKM. V lost 2 bases to trimming and J lost 1 base, with 6 bases between them. The length of the CDR3 is 14 residues. The CDR3 region is CASSLGGSGNTIYF. CDR3 bases: TGTGCCAGCAGTTTAGGAGGATCTGGAAACACCATATATTTT. Supplemented by reference TRBV28 and TRBJ1-3, the full variable domain reads DVKVTQSSRYLVKRTGEKVFLECVQDMDHENMFWYRQDPGLGLRLIYFSYDVKMKEKGDIPEGYSVSREKKERFSLILESASTNQTSMYLCASSLGGSGNTIYFGEGSWLTVV.

This chain joins TRBV27 and TRBJ2-7; TRBD1 aligns across 10 bases. The CDR3 contains 14 residues. Trimming at V came to 3 bases and at J to 3 bases, leaving 2 bases not matched to a gene. Germline values: CDR1 MNHEY, CDR2 SMNVEV (reference sequence). CDR3 loop: CASSLGQGFYEQYF. In nucleotides, the CDR3 is TGTGCCAGCAGTTTGGGACAGGGGTTCTACGAGCAGTACTTC.

This clone came up once. This chain links TRBV5-1 with TRBJ1-1; D unclear. The V end lost 0 bases, the J end lost 1 base, and 10 bases lay between the germline ends. This CDR3 is 15 amino acids long. Germline V CDR1 and CDR2: SGHRS, YFSETQ. The CDR3 region is CASSLAPQQNTEAFF. The CDR3 nucleotides are TGCGCCAGCAGCTTGGCGCCACAACAGAACACTGAAGCTTTCTTT.

The rearrangement links TRBV2 to TRBJ1-6; 7 bases align to TRBD1. There are 13 residues in the CDR3. V dropped 4 bases and J dropped 14; count of bases not matched to a gene: 8. The germline gives CDR1 SNHLY, CDR2 FYNNEI. For the CDR3, the DNA is TGTGCCAGCAGTGGACAGGGATTCAGTGCCCTCCACTTT. Amino acid sequence: CASSGQGFSALHF.

This clone has only a few counts. The V and J genes are TRBV19 and TRBJ1-1; 9 nucleotides match TRBD1. After removal of 7 bases from V and 4 bases from J, the junction contained 10 bases not matched to a gene. CDR3 length: 15 residues. Germline V lookup: CDR1 LNHDA, CDR2 SQIVND (reference sequence). As DNA, the CDR3 is TGTGCCAGTAAGTGGGACAGGGATTTGGGCACTGAAGCTTTCTTT. Translating gives CASKWDRDLGTEAFF.

The rearrangement uses TRBV5-6 and TRBJ2-7; D ambiguous. This CDR3 contains 11 residues. Germline V gene data show CDR1 as SGHDT and CDR2 as YYEEEE. Trimming shortened V by 4 bases and J by 2 bases, and 4 bases separated the two germline ends. The CDR3 nucleotides are TGTGCCAGCAGCCTAGCCTACGAGCAGTACTTC. Its translation is CASSLAYEQYF. Filled out from reference TRBV5-6 and TRBJ2-7, the complete variable domain reads DAGVTQSPTHLIKTRGQQVTLRCSPKSGHDTVSWYQQALGQGPQFIFQYYEEEERQRGNFPDRFSGHQFPNYSSELNVNALLLGDSALYLCASSLAYEQYFGPGTRLTVT.

This chain uses TRBV18 with TRBJ1-1, with a possible D match to TRBD1 (6 bases). In germline, CDR1 is KGHSH, CDR2 LQKENI. The CDR3 totals 16 residues. The germline V and J ends were trimmed by 6 bases and 1 base, with 18 bases remaining between them. CDR3 sequence: CASSPLGGGGNTEAFF. Written as DNA, the CDR3 is TGTGCCAGCTCCCCGCTCGGGGGAGGGGGGAACACTGAAGCTTTCTTT.

The genes are TRBV4-2 and TRBJ1-2; D not certain. V was cut by 0 bases and J by 7 bases, with 6 bases left in between. The germline CDR1 and CDR2 sequences are LGHNA and YNFKEQ. The length of the CDR3 is 12 residues. Here the CDR3 DNA reads TGTGCCAGCAGCCAAGAGACGGGTGGCTACACCTTC. Residues: CASSQETGGYTF.

V gene TRBV7-9 combines with J gene TRBJ1-3; unclear D gene. The germline V and J ends were trimmed by 3 bases and 2 bases, with 8 bases remaining between them. Per the germline V gene, CDR1 is SEHNR and CDR2 is FQNEAQ (reference sequence). The CDR3 is 14 amino acids. Here the CDR3 reads CASSFEEAGNTIYF. CDR3 in DNA: TGTGCCAGCAGCTTTGAGGAAGCTGGAAACACCATATATTTT.

This clone was found a few times. The V gene is TRBV4-3, the J gene TRBJ2-7, with 9 bases lining up with TRBD2. The CDR3 consists of 13 residues. Germline CDR1 LGHNA, CDR2 YSLEER. The V and J ends lost 3 bases and 6 bases, in that order; junction bases with no gene match: 3. For the CDR3, the DNA is TGCGCCAGCAGCCAGGAAGCGGGAGGCGAGCAGTACTTC. It is translated as CASSQEAGGEQYF.

The genes are TRBV6-7 and TRBJ2-5; D is uncertain. TRBV6-7 is assigned to the ORF class and has an uncertain function. Deletions cut 7 bases from V and 13 bases from J, with 10 bases between. The CDR3 loop spans 9 amino acids. The CDR3 bases are TGTGCCAGCACCCTAGTCTGGTACTTC. Residues: CASTLVWYF.

The gene calls are TRBV19 and TRBJ2-1; TRBD2 matches 11 bases. There are 19 residues in the CDR3. CDR1 LNHDA and CDR2 SQIVND come from the germline V gene (reference sequence). After removal of 6 bases from V and 0 bases from J, the junction contained 13 bases not matched to a gene. CDR3 in amino acids: CASSFPGLAALSSYNEQFF. The CDR3 DNA follows: TGTGCCAGTAGCTTTCCGGGACTAGCGGCCTTAAGCTCCTACAATGAGCAGTTCTTC.

This rearrangement joins TRBV29-1 to TRBJ1-1; 7 nucleotides match TRBD1. The CDR3 is 14 amino acids. CDR1 is SQVTM, CDR2 ANQGSEA, per germline. After removal of 5 bases from V and 1 base from J, the junction contained 7 bases not matched to a gene. The CDR3: CSVIRQGSNTEAFF. The CDR3 DNA sequence: TGCAGCGTTATTAGACAGGGCTCGAACACTGAAGCTTTCTTT.

This clone was seen only a few times. The chain is built from TRBV2 and TRBJ2-7; 9 nucleotides align to TRBD1. The CDR3 contains 13 residues. The junction had 4 bases not matched to a gene; V was cut back by 2 bases and J by 8 bases. CDR1 is SNHLY and CDR2 is FYNNEI in the germline V gene. In nucleotides, the CDR3 is TGTGCCAGCAGTGAATGGGACAGGGTGAAGCAGTACTTC. Its protein is CASSEWDRVKQYF.

The rearrangement links TRBV27 to TRBJ2-3; the match to TRBD2 covers 8 bases. The trim removed 5 bases at V and 2 bases at J, leaving 6 bases unmatched. The germline V gene encodes CDR1 MNHEY and CDR2 SMNVEV (reference sequence). This CDR3 has 15 residues. In nucleotides, the CDR3 is TGTGCCAGCAGTAAACCGGGACTAGTCACAGATACGCAGTATTTT. The encoded protein is CASSKPGLVTDTQYF.

The chain is built from TRBV5-1 and TRBJ2-2, with 12 nucleotides matching TRBD1. The CDR3 loop spans 15 amino acids. Trimming at V came to 5 bases and at J to 6 bases, leaving 5 bases not matched to a gene. The germline V gene encodes CDR1 SGHRS and CDR2 YFSETQ. This chain's CDR3 is CASRSGTGGPGELFF. CDR3 DNA sequence: TGCGCCAGCAGATCGGGGACAGGGGGCCCCGGGGAGCTGTTTTTT.

The chain joins TRBV7-8 to TRBJ2-7, with D possibly TRBD1 on 7 matching bases. Germline CDR1 SGHVS, CDR2 FQNEAQ. Trimming pared 5 bases from V and 5 bases from J, leaving 16 bases between. The CDR3 loop spans 14 amino acids. CDR3 bases: TGTGCCAGCAGCCTAGGGGGCCCGGGGGACGAGCAGTACTTC. Protein product: CASSLGGPGDEQYF.

This chain connects TRBV9 to TRBJ1-3; 8 bases map to TRBD1. V shed 2 bases, J shed 6 bases, and the junction held 4 bases outside the gene matches. This CDR3 has 14 residues. The germline V gene has CDR1 SGDLS and CDR2 YYNGEE. The CDR3 reads CASSVDRGQNTIYF. CDR3 sequence (DNA): TGTGCCAGCAGCGTTGACAGGGGACAAAACACCATATATTTT. Based on the CDR3 plus reference TRBV9 and TRBJ1-3, the full variable domain is DSGVTQTPKHLITATGQRVTLRCSPRSGDLSVYWYQQSLDQGLQFLIQYYNGEERAKGNILERFSAQQFPDLHSELNLSSLELGDSALYFCASSVDRGQNTIYFGEGSWLTVV.

The chain combines TRBV10-3 with TRBJ1-3, with 8 bases fitting TRBD1. J lost 2 bases, V lost 4 bases, and 1 base had no gene match. The CDR3 totals 14 residues. The germline gives CDR1 ENHRY, CDR2 SYGVKD. CDR3 loop: CAISGTGTGNTIYF. CDR3 nucleotide sequence: TGTGCCATCAGTGGGACAGGGACTGGAAACACCATATATTTT.

J is TRBJ2-7 and V is TRBV28; 11 nucleotides match TRBD1. In germline, CDR1 is MDHEN, CDR2 SYDVKM. Unmatched junction bases numbered 5, after V lost 10 bases and J lost 3 bases. This CDR3 comprises 13 residues. The CDR3 reads CATWTGGNYEQYF. The DNA of the CDR3 is TGTGCCACTTGGACAGGGGGCAACTACGAGCAGTACTTC.